These T cell receptor beta chains were read from a single sample in a study of vaccination and CD4 T cells after COVID-19. MiXCR, applied by TCRdb to the PCR reads, yields one record per CDR3 protein. The sample lists about 9,100 distinct CDR3 sequences, about three fifths occurring once. Their antigens remain unidentified. Specimen: CD4+ T cells from blood, cultured in vitro. The receptor set was obtained from a human donor who had recovered from COVID-19. CDR3s leave out the opening cysteine and the closing phenylalanine or tryptophan.

TRBJ1-6 TRBV6-1 ASGARGSSPLH
TRBJ1-1 TRBV6-5 ASSYWSTDDTEAF
TRBJ1-2 TRBV6-1 ASKTTGIFGYT
TRBJ2-1 TRBV6-2/TRBV6-3 ASSYSKGGGYNEQF
TRBJ2-7 TRBV18 ASSLRIQDPNPYEQY
TRBJ1-3 TRBV29-1 SGVNRNTIY
TRBJ2-3 TRBV28 ASIGSGSLIRTQY
TRBJ2-7 TRBV21-1 ASSKEESSGANAYEQY
TRBJ1-1 TRBV2 APEEGGDTEAF
TRBJ2-2 TRBV6-1 ASSEALGAAGELF
TRBJ1-1 TRBV19 ASGVQGKAF
TRBJ2-2 TRBV6-1 ASRGAATGELF
TRBJ2-2 TRBV20-1 SARAGGRGELF
TRBJ2-7 TRBV5-1 ASRRKEGSYEQY
TRBJ1-2 TRBV28 ASSRPPDYGYT
TRBJ2-1 TRBV20-1 SARPEQF
TRBJ2-3 TRBV14 ASSQGRYTDTQY
TRBJ2-7 TRBV7-2 ASSLARGPTYEQY
TRBJ1-5 TRBV20-1 SARDGVNQPQH
TRBJ2-1 TRBV7-2 ASSSLAGINEQF
TRBJ1-5 TRBV11-3 ASSLGADDQPQH
TRBJ1-5 TRBV27 ASSSGTGSNQPQH
TRBJ1-2 TRBV21-1 ASSKGWDPRNYGYT
TRBJ2-5 TRBV7-2 ASSPVAGGLETQY
TRBJ1-1 TRBV20-1 SARDWRVNTEAF
TRBJ1-2 TRBV7-8 ASSMTFGYGYT
TRBJ1-1 TRBV2 ASSVDRGLNTEAF
TRBJ2-3 TRBV27 ASSSRSGDTQY
TRBJ1-3 TRBV30 AWGFAAFSGNTIY
TRBJ2-3 TRBV27 ASSLVGRKSTDTQY
TRBJ2-1 TRBV20-1 SARVTGDGQF
TRBJ1-1 TRBV10-3 AIKWGMNTEAF
TRBJ2-7 TRBV5-8 ASSLTYEQY
TRBJ2-2 TRBV7-6 ASSLAVTGELF
TRBJ2-7 TRBV7-6 ASSPRQGGIHEQY
- TRBV28 ASRNRGNYEQY
TRBJ2-3 TRBV11-2 ASRAGGTDTQY
TRBJ1-2 TRBV20-1 SASQDRDGYT
TRBJ2-5 TRBV12-3/TRBV12-4 ASSMTIQETQY
TRBJ1-5 TRBV5-8 ASSWVRGDQPQH
TRBJ2-2 TRBV4-2 ASSRLAGATTGELF
TRBJ2-2 TRBV6-1 ASRLTSGGANTGELF
TRBJ2-1 TRBV20-1 SARDRITSLSEQF
TRBJ2-2 TRBV20-1 SARRTGAGELF
TRBJ2-3 TRBV7-2 ASSLVLTSGGDTQY
TRBJ1-1 TRBV6-1 ASGAGTHTEAF
TRBJ1-6 TRBV20-1 SAFDRVGNSPLH
TRBJ1-6 TRBV20-1 SARGTDSLNSPLH
TRBJ1-3 TRBV6-5 ASSYGGQGNTIY